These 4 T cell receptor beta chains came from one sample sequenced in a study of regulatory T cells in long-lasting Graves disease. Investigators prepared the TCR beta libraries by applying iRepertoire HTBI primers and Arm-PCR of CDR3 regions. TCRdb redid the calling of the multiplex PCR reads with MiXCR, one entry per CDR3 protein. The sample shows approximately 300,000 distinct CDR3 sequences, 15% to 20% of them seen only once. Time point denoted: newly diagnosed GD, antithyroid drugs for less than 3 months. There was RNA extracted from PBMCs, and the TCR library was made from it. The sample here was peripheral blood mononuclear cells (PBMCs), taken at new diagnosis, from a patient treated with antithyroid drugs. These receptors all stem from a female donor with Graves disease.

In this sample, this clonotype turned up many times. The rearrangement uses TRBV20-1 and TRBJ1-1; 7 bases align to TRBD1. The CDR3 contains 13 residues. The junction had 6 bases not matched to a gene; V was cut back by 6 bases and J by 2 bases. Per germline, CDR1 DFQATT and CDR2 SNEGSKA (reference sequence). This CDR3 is CSARGQRNTEAFF. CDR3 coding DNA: TGCAGTGCCCGGGGACAGAGAAACACTGAAGCTTTCTTT.

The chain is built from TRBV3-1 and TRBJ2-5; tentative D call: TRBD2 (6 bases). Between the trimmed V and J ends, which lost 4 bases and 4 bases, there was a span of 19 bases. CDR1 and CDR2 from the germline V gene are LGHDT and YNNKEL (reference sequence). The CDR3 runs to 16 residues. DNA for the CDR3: TGTGCCAGCAGCCCCCGGGACTCCCGGAGGGGAGAGACCCAGTACTTC. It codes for CASSPRDSRRGETQYF.

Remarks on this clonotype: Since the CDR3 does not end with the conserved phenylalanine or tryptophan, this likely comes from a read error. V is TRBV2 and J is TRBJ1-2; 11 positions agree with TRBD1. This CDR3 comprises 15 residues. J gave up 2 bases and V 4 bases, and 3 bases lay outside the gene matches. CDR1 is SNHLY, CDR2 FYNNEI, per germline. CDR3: CASSGTGGGNYGYTL. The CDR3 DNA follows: TGTGCCAGCAGTGGGACAGGGGGCGGCAACTATGGCTACACCCTC.

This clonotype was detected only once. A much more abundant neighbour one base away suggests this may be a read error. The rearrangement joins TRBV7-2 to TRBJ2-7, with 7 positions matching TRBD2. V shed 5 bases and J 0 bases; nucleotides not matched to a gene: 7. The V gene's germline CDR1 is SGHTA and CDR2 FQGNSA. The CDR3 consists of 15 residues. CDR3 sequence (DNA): TGTGCCAGCAGCCGGACTAGAGGAATCTCCTACGAGCAGTACTTC. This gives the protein CASSRTRGISYEQYF.